The 27 T cell receptor beta chains listed next were all sequenced from one sample in a study of read filtering for tumor transcriptome and immune sequencing. Molecular barcoded adaptors covering alpha/delta and beta/gamma chains were used on 400 to 450 ng RNA. TCRdb reprocessed the reads via MiXCR and lists one record per CDR3 protein. The sample contains about 46,000 distinct CDR3 sequences, roughly 20% of which appear only once. Sequencing was performed on a population of CD138-negative cells sorted from bone marrow. Every receptor here comes from a donor over 35 with multiple myeloma.

This clonotype has only a few counts. The J gene is TRBJ1-5, the V gene TRBV12-3 or TRBV12-4, with D perhaps matching TRBD1 (5 bases). The CDR3 has 17 residues. Trimming took off 3 bases at V and 1 base at J, with 16 bases between the two ends. CDR3 residues: CASSFRFGGTSNQPQHF. CDR3 nucleotides: TGTGCCAGCAGTTTTCGGTTTGGGGGGACGAGCAATCAGCCCCAGCATTTT.

There are many counts of this clonotype. Germline is not matched at one junction end, which may reflect a read error. The chain links TRBV19 to TRBJ2-3; D is unresolved. CDR1 is LNHDA and CDR2 is SQIVND in the germline V gene (reference sequence). This CDR3 spans 14 amino acids. Written as DNA, the CDR3 is TGTGCCAGTAGGGACGGATATCTCACATATACGCAGTATTTT. Protein: CASRDGYLTYTQYF.

This clonotype appeared many times. CDR3 amino acids: CASSVEGNTEAFF. The CDR3 bases are TGTGCCAGCAGCGTAGAGGGGAACACTGAAGCTTTCTTT. V and J are TRBV9 and TRBJ1-1; D remains ambiguous. Trimming removed 0 bases at V and 1 base at J, with 4 bases between. Germline V gene data show CDR1 as SGDLS and CDR2 as YYNGEE. The CDR3 sequence is 13 residues long.

This clonotype was counted at least ten times. The chain recombines TRBV20-1 with TRBJ2-3, with 10 bases lining up with TRBD2. V lost 3 bases to trimming and J lost 4 bases; unmatched junction nucleotides: 19. The CDR3 covers 19 residues. The V gene's germline CDR1 is DFQATT and CDR2 SNEGSKA (reference sequence). CDR3 DNA: TGCAGTGCTAGGTCCCCTCCTGGACTAGCGGACGCCAAGCCAGATACGCAGTATTTT. Protein: CSARSPPGLADAKPDTQYF.

This clonotype has ten or more counts. The germline gene is not matched at one end of the junction; a read error may be the cause. The chain employs TRBV5-1 and TRBJ2-1, with D possibly TRBD1 on 6 matching bases. The CDR3 has 15 amino acids. Germline CDR1 reads SGHRS; CDR2 reads YFSETQ. The CDR3 loop is CAGSSMTGIGNEQFF. CDR3 DNA: TGCGCCGGCAGCAGTATGACAGGAATTGGAAATGAGCAGTTCTTC.

This clonotype was seen ten or more times. The chain is built from TRBV6-2 or TRBV6-3 and TRBJ1-1; the match to TRBD1 covers 8 bases. V trimming: 7 bases; J trimming: 7 bases; junction bases outside the gene matches: 14. The CDR3 runs 15 residues. Germline lookup yields CDR1 MNHEY and CDR2 SVGEGT. Here the CDR3 reads CASTKPGGQAFEAFF. The CDR3 DNA sequence: TGTGCCAGCACGAAGCCCGGGGGACAGGCGTTTGAAGCTTTCTTT.

Ten or more counts support this clonotype. V usage is TRBV9 and J usage is TRBJ2-1; 7 positions agree with TRBD2. CDR3 length equals 15 residues. The germline gives CDR1 SGDLS, CDR2 YYNGEE. The ends lost 1 base at V and 7 bases at J; junction bases unmatched: 8. In nucleotides, the CDR3 is TGTGCCAGCAGCGTACTAGCGGAGTGGGGGAATGAGCAGTTCTTC. Its protein is CASSVLAEWGNEQFF. Looking up the rest from reference TRBV9 and TRBJ2-1 gives the full variable domain: DSGVTQTPKHLITATGQRVTLRCSPRSGDLSVYWYQQSLDQGLQFLIQYYNGEERAKGNILERFSAQQFPDLHSELNLSSLELGDSALYFCASSVLAEWGNEQFFGPGTRLTVL.

This clonotype was seen many times. V usage is TRBV24-1 and J usage is TRBJ1-1; D unresolved. Trimming stripped 4 bases from V and 8 bases from J, with 13 bases between. The CDR3 is 13 residues long. Germline V lookup: CDR1 KGHDR, CDR2 SFDVKD. The DNA of the CDR3 is TGTGCCACCAGTGACCGAAGGGCAGGCGAAGCTTTCTTT. As protein: CATSDRRAGEAFF.

This clonotype was detected only a few times. V usage is TRBV4-2 and J usage is TRBJ2-7; 9 positions match TRBD1. The germline CDR1 and CDR2 sequences are LGHNA and YNFKEQ. This CDR3 spans 14 amino acids. The V gene end was trimmed by 4 bases and the J gene end by 3 bases; junction bases not matched to a gene: 4. In DNA form, the CDR3 reads TGTGCCAGCAGCCGGACAGGGGAATTCTACGAGCAGTACTTC. Its translation is CASSRTGEFYEQYF.

This rearrangement joins TRBV5-1 to TRBJ1-2; perhaps TRBD1 as D (5 bases). CDR1 is SGHRS and CDR2 is YFSETQ in the germline V gene. The CDR3 is 16 amino acids. Trimming took 0 bases from V and 2 from J, leaving 14 bases between them. This CDR3 reads CASSLARDGGNYGYTF. CDR3 DNA sequence: TGCGCCAGCAGCTTGGCCAGGGATGGTGGGAACTATGGCTACACCTTC.

This clonotype was detected ten times or more. Here the CDR3 reads CASSTDYHEQYF. The CDR3 DNA reads as TGTGCCAGCAGCACAGACTACCACGAGCAGTACTTC. The chain has TRBV5-6 and TRBJ2-7; D is possibly TRBD2 (5 bases). The V gene's germline CDR1 is SGHDT and CDR2 YYEEEE. V lost 4 bases to trimming and J lost 5 bases, with 10 bases between them. The CDR3 loop spans 12 amino acids.

Notes on this clonotype: One junction end disagrees with the germline gene, perhaps due to a read error. The V call is TRBV20-1, the J call TRBJ2-2, with 7 bases identical to TRBD1. The CDR3 is 15 residues long. Germline V gene sequence: CDR1 DFQATT, CDR2 SNEGSKA (reference sequence). The CDR3 DNA reads as TGCAGTGCCAGAGATTCGACCAGGGGGACCGGGGAGCTGTTTTTT. Its translation: CSARDSTRGTGELFF.

This clonotype has only a few counts. A much larger clone sits a single nucleotide away, making a read error possible. Lacking the conserved final phenylalanine or tryptophan, this CDR3 likely reflects a read error. This chain links TRBV12-3 or TRBV12-4 with TRBJ2-6; D tentatively reads TRBD1 or TRBD2 (5 bases each). Deletions cut 6 bases from V and 1 base from J, with 22 bases between. This CDR3 spans 19 amino acids. CDR3 DNA sequence: TGTGCCAGCAGGACACCTCCTCGGGACCAAGCTTCTGGGGCCAACGTCCTGACTCTC. This sequence encodes CASRTPPRDQASGANVLTL.

There are a few counts of this clonotype. Possible read error: a much larger clone is one base away. The chain links TRBV4-1 to TRBJ2-1; 8 nucleotides agree with TRBD2. The germline CDR1 and CDR2 sequences are MGHRA and YSYEKL. This CDR3 is built from 13 residues. The V segment lost 8 bases and the J segment 6 bases; nucleotides outside the gene matches: 6. Here the CDR3 DNA reads TGCGCCAGCGGCCGGAGCGGGAGCAATGAGCAGTTCTTC. Amino acids: CASGRSGSNEQFF.

The table lists this clonotype with a few counts. V usage is TRBV7-2 and J usage is TRBJ1-1, with TRBD1 as a possible D gene (5 bases). The CDR3 consists of 14 residues. CDR1 SGHTA and CDR2 FQGNSA come from the germline V gene. The ends were cut back, 6 bases at V and 8 bases at J, with 19 bases in the middle. CDR3 protein: CASRSNTARGEAFF. The CDR3 region has the DNA TGTGCCAGCAGATCTAATACAGCGCGGGGGGAAGCTTTCTTT.

The chain couples TRBV3-1 to TRBJ1-2; no clear D. CDR3 size: 14 residues. CDR1 and CDR2 from the germline V gene are LGHDT and YNNKEL (reference sequence). The V gene lost 5 bases and the J gene lost 4 bases, with 14 bases spanning the gap. The CDR3 sequence is CASSAGGLSYGYTF. Here the CDR3 DNA reads TGTGCCAGCAGCGCCGGAGGTTTGAGCTATGGCTACACCTTC.

This clonotype was seen many times. The genes are TRBV28 and TRBJ1-4; 8 bases are shared with TRBD1. CDR1 is MDHEN and CDR2 is SYDVKM in the germline V gene. This CDR3 contains 15 residues. V lost 6 bases, J lost 4 bases, and 7 bases stayed unmatched. The CDR3 sequence is CASSTLGQGNEKLFF. CDR3 nucleotides: TGTGCCAGCAGCACACTCGGACAGGGTAATGAAAAACTGTTTTTT.

This clonotype was recorded once. A read error may produce the germline difference seen at one junction end. The chain has TRBV14 and TRBJ1-5; D not certain. The germline CDR1 and CDR2 sequences are SGHDN and FVKESK. This CDR3 region has 13 residues. The CDR3 sequence is CASSLSPRQPQPF. The CDR3 nucleotides read TGTGCCAGCAGTCTAAGTCCCCGCCAGCCCCAGCCTTTT.

This clonotype was counted at least ten times. The V call is TRBV20-1, the J call TRBJ2-3, with D tentatively TRBD2 (6 bases). Looked up from germline, CDR1 is DFQATT and CDR2 is SNEGSKA (reference sequence). Trimming shortened V by 0 bases and J by 1 base, and 17 bases separated the two germline ends. The CDR3 is 17 amino acids. CDR3 nucleotide sequence: TGCAGTGCTAGAGATCCTTATCCGGGAGCGGGCACAGATACGCAGTATTTT. It encodes CSARDPYPGAGTDTQYF.

This clonotype came up many times. V and J are TRBV3-1 and TRBJ2-1; D is perhaps TRBD2 (6 bases). This CDR3 is 14 amino acids long. Germline V gives CDR1 LGHDT, CDR2 YNNKEL (reference sequence). Deletions cut 4 bases from V and 5 bases from J, with 12 bases between. CDR3 in amino acids: CASSLAALNNEQFF. CDR3 DNA sequence: TGTGCCAGCAGCCTAGCGGCACTAAACAATGAGCAGTTCTTC.

As concerns this clonotype: Without the conserved terminal phenylalanine or tryptophan, this CDR3 likely stems from a read error. The chain is built from TRBV6-2 or TRBV6-3 and TRBJ2-1, with D uncertain. The CDR3 is 15 amino acids. Per germline, CDR1 MNHEY and CDR2 SVGEGT. The V end was cut by 7 bases, the J end by 8 bases, with 21 bases between. The chain's CDR3 is CASTKRLGAGDEQFL. The CDR3 region has the DNA TGTGCCAGCACCAAGAGACTTGGAGCCGGCGATGAGCAGTTCCTC.

This clonotype was seen a single time. At one of its ends the junction is not consistent with the germline gene, which may arise from a read error. This chain uses TRBV28 with TRBJ1-1; no clear D. Germline assignment: CDR1 MDHEN and CDR2 SYDVKM. The CDR3 covers 13 residues. The CDR3 here is CASSLAENAEAFF. CDR3 bases: TGTGCCAGCAGTTTAGCTGAGAACGCTGAAGCTTTCTTT.

Comments on this clonotype: Likely a read error: the CDR3 ends without its conserved phenylalanine or tryptophan. The chain employs TRBV6-2 or TRBV6-3 and TRBJ1-1; D is possibly TRBD1 (6 bases). This CDR3 is built from 18 residues. Germline loops: CDR1 MNHEY, CDR2 SVGEGT. Trimming pared 3 bases from V and 0 bases from J, leaving 20 bases between. CDR3 in amino acids: CASSYTGTQGKLNTEAFI. CDR3 coding DNA: TGTGCCAGCAGTTATACGGGGACACAGGGTAAGTTGAACACTGAAGCTTTCATT.

This clonotype has a count of ten or more. The J gene is TRBJ2-6, the V gene TRBV5-1, with 8 bases aligning to TRBD2. Germline V gene lookup returns CDR1 SGHRS and CDR2 YFSETQ. The CDR3 extends over 16 amino acids. J lost 2 bases, V lost 4 bases, and 5 bases had no gene match. The CDR3 DNA is TGCGCCAGCAGCAAGGCGGGAGGTACTGGGGCCAACGTCCTGACTTTC. Protein sequence: CASSKAGGTGANVLTF.

With respect to this clonotype: Being one base from a much bigger clone, this may be a read error. The chain employs TRBV7-2 and TRBJ2-7, with TRBD1 matching over 7 bases. The better agreement between TRBJ2-1 and the DNA end casts doubt on the J call. CDR3 length: 12 amino acids. Germline CDR1 reads SGHTA; CDR2 reads FQGNSA. The CDR3 reads CASSLQTGEQFF. The CDR3 bases are TGTGCCAGCAGCTTGCAGACAGGGGAGCAGTTCTTC.

This clonotype was seen repeatedly, ten times or more. This chain connects TRBV29-1 to TRBJ2-7, with a weak D call TRBD1 (6 bases). Trimming shortened V by 2 bases and J by 4 bases, and 12 bases separated the two germline ends. The germline gives CDR1 SQVTM, CDR2 ANQGSEA. The CDR3 sequence is 13 residues long. Here the CDR3 reads CSVEFGQGYEQYF. CDR3 sequence (DNA): TGCAGCGTTGAATTTGGGCAGGGGTACGAGCAGTACTTC.

This clonotype is judged medium-sized (0.01 to 0.1%). The chain links TRBV12-3 or TRBV12-4 to TRBJ2-1; 7 bases align to TRBD2. This CDR3 has 16 amino acids. The J segment lost 8 bases and the V segment lost 5 bases, leaving 15 bases of the junction unmatched. In nucleotides, the CDR3 is TGTGCCAGCAGTCGGCTAGCGGTAGGAGGGGAAGATGAGCAGTTCTTC. This sequence encodes CASSRLAVGGEDEQFF.